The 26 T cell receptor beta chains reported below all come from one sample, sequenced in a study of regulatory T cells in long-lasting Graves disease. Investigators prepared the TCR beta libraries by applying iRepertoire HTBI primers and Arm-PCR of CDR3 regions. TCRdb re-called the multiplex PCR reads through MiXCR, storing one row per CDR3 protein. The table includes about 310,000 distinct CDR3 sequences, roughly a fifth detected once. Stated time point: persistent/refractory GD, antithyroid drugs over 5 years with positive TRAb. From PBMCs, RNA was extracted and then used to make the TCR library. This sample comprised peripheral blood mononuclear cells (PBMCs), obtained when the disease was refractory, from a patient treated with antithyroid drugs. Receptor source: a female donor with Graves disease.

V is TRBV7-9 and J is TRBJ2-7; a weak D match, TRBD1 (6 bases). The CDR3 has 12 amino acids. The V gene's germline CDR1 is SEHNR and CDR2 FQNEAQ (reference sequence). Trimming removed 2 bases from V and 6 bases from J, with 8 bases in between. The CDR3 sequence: CASSLSRGEQYF. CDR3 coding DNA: TGTGCCAGCAGCTTAAGCAGGGGCGAGCAGTACTTC.

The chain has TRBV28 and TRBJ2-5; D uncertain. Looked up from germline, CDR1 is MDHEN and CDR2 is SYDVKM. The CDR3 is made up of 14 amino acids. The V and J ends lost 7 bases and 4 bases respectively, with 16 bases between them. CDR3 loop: CASTPFGAPETQYF. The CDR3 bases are TGTGCCAGCACCCCCTTTGGAGCGCCAGAGACCCAGTACTTC. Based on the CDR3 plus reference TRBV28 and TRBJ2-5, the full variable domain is DVKVTQSSRYLVKRTGEKVFLECVQDMDHENMFWYRQDPGLGLRLIYFSYDVKMKEKGDIPEGYSVSREKKERFSLILESASTNQTSMYLCASTPFGAPETQYFGPGTRLLVL.

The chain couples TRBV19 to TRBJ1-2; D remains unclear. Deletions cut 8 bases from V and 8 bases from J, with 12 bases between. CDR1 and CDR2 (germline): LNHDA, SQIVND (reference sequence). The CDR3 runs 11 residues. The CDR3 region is CASRYSGGYTF. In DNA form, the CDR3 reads TGTGCCAGTCGATACAGTGGCGGCTACACCTTC.

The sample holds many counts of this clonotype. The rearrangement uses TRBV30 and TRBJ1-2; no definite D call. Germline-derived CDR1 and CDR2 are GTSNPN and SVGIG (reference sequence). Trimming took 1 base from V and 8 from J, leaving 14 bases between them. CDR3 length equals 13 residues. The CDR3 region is CAWSEGLWEGYTF. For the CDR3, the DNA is TGTGCCTGGAGTGAAGGCCTGTGGGAGGGCTACACCTTC.

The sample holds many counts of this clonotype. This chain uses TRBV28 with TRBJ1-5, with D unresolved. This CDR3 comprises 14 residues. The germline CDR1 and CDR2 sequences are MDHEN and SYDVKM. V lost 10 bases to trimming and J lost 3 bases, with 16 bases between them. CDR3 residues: CATKSQRFNQPQHF. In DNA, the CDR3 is TGTGCCACCAAATCACAGCGATTCAATCAGCCCCAGCATTTT.

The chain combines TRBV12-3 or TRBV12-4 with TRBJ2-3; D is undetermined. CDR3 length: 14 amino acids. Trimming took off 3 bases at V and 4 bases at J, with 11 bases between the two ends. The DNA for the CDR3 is TGTGCCAGCAGTTTCTTGGGAACGGCAGATACGCAGTATTTT. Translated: CASSFLGTADTQYF.

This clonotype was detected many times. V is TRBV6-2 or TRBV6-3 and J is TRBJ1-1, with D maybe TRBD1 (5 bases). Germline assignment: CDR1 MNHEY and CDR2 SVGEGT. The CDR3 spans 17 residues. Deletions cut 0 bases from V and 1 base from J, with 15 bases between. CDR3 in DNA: TGTGCCAGCAGTTACTCGACGCAGGGAATAGCGAACACTGAAGCTTTCTTT. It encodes CASSYSTQGIANTEAFF.

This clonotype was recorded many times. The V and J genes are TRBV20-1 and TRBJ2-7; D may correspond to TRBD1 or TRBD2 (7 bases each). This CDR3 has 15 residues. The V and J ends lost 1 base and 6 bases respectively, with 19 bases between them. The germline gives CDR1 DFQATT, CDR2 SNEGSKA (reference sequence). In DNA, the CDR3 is TGCAGTGCTAGAGCCCAACAGGGAGGGGGCTCCGAGCAGTACTTC. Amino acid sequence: CSARAQQGGGSEQYF.

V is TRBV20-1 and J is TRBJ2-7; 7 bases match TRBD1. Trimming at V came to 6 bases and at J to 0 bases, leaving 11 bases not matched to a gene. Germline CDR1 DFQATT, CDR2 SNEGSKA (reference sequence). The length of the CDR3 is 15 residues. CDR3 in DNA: TGCAGTGCGCAACGGGACAGCGCGAGCTCCTACGAGCAGTACTTC. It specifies CSAQRDSASSYEQYF.

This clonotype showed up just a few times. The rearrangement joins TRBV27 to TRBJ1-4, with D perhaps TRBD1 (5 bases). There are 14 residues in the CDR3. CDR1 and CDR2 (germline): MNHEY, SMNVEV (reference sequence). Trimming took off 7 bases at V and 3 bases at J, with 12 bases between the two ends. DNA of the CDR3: TGTGCCAGCAAGCCGGGACGGTCTAATGAAAAACTGTTTTTT. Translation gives CASKPGRSNEKLFF.

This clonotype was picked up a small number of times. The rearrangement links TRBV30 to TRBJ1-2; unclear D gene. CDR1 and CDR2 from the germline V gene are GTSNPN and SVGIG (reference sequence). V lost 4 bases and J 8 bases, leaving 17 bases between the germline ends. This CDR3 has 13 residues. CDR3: CAWKLGPGGGYTF. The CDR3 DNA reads TGTGCCTGGAAGCTCGGCCCAGGTGGCGGCTACACCTTC.

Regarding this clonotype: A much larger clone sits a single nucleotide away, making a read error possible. The CDR3 loop reads CASEQGRTGELFF. In DNA, the CDR3 is TGTGCCAGTGAGCAGGGAAGGACCGGGGAGCTGTTTTTT. The J gene is TRBJ2-2, the V gene TRBV28; tentatively, D is TRBD1 (5 bases). The V end lost 9 bases, the J end lost 5 bases, and 13 bases lay between the germline ends. Germline V CDR1 and CDR2: MDHEN, SYDVKM. This CDR3 contains 13 residues.

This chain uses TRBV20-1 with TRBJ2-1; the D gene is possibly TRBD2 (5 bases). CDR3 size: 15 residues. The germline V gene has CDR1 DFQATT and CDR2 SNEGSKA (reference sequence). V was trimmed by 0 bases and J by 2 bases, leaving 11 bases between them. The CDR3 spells CSARDATGAYNEQFF. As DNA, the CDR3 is TGCAGTGCTAGAGATGCCACCGGGGCCTACAATGAGCAGTTCTTC.

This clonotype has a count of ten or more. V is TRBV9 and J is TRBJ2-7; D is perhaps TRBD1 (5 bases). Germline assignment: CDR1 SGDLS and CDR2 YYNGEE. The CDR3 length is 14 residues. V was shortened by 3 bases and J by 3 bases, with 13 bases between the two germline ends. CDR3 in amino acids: CASSASWGHYEQYF. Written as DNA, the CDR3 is TGTGCCAGCAGCGCTTCATGGGGCCACTACGAGCAGTACTTC.

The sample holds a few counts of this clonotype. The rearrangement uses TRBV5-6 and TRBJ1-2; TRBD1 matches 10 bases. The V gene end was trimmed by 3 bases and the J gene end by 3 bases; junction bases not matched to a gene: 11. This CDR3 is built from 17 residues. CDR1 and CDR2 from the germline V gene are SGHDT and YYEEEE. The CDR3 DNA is TGTGCCAGCAGCTCAGATACCGGGACAGGGGATTACTATGGCTACACCTTC. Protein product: CASSSDTGTGDYYGYTF.

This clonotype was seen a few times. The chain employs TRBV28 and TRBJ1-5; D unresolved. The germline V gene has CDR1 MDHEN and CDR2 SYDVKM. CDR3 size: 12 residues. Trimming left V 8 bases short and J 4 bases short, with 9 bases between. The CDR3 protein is CASEPPNQPQHF. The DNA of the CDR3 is TGTGCCAGCGAACCCCCTAATCAGCCCCAGCATTTT.

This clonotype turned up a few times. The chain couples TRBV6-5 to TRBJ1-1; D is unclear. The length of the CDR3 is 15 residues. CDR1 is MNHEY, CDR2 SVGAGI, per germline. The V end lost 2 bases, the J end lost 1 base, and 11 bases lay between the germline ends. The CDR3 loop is CASSYNGRTNTEAFF. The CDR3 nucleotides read TGTGCCAGCAGTTACAATGGGAGGACGAACACTGAAGCTTTCTTT.

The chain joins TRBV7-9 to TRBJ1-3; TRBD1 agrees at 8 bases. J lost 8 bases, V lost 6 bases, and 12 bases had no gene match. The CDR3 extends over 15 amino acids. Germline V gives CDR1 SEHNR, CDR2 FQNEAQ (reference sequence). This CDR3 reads CASRPGGQGAYTIYF. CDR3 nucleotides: TGTGCCAGCAGACCCGGGGGGCAGGGGGCCTACACCATATATTTT.

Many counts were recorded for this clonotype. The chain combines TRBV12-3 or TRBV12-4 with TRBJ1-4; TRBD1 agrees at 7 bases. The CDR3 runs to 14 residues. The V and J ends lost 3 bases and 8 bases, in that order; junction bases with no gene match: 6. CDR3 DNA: TGTGCCAGCAGTTTGACAGGGACGGGGGAAAAACTGTTTTTT. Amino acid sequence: CASSLTGTGEKLFF.

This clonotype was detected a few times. The CDR3 reads CAISDRAYEQYF. Written as DNA, the CDR3 is TGTGCCATCAGTGACAGGGCGTACGAGCAGTACTTC. J is TRBJ2-7 and V is TRBV10-3, with a weak D call TRBD1 (5 bases). CDR3 length: 12 amino acids. CDR1 is ENHRY, CDR2 SYGVKD, per germline. Trimming left V 3 bases short and J 4 bases short, with 7 bases between.

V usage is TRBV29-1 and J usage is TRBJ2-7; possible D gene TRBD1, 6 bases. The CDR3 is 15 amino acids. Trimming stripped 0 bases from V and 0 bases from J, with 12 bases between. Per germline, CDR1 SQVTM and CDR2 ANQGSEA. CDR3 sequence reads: CSVEDRTGSSYEQYF. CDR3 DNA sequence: TGCAGCGTTGAAGATCGTACAGGGAGCTCCTACGAGCAGTACTTC.

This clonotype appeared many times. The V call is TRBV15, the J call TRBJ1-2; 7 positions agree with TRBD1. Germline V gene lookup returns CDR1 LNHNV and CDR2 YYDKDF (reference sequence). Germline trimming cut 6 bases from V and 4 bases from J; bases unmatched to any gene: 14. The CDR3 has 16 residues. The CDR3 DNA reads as TGTGCCACCAGGCCGGACTACGGGACAGATCTCTATGGCTACACCTTC. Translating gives CATRPDYGTDLYGYTF.

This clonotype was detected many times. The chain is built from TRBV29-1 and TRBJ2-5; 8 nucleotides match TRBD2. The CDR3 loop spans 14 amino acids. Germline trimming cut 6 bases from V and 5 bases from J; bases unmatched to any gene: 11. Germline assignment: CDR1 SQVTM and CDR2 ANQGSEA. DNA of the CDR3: TGCAGCGTCTTGGGTCTAGCGGGTGAGGAGACCCAGTACTTC. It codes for CSVLGLAGEETQYF.

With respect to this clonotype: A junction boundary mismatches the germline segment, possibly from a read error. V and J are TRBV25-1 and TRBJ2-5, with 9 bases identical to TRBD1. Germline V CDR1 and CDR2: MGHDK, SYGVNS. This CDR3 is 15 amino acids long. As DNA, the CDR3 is TGTGCCAGCAGTCAATACAGGGGGCGCGAGGAGACCCAGTACTTC. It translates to CASSQYRGREETQYF.

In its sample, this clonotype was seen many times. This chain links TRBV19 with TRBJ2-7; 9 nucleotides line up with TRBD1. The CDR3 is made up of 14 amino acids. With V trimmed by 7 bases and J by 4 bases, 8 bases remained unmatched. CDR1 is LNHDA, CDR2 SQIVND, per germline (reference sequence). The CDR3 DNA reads TGTGCCAGTAACCTCCGGACAGGGGAATACGAGCAGTACTTC. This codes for CASNLRTGEYEQYF.

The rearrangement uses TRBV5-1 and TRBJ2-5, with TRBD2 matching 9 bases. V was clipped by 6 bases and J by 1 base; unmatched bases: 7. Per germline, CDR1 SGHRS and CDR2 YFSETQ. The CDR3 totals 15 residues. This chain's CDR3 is CASKEIAGAQETQYF. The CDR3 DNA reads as TGCGCCAGCAAGGAGATAGCGGGGGCCCAAGAGACCCAGTACTTC.